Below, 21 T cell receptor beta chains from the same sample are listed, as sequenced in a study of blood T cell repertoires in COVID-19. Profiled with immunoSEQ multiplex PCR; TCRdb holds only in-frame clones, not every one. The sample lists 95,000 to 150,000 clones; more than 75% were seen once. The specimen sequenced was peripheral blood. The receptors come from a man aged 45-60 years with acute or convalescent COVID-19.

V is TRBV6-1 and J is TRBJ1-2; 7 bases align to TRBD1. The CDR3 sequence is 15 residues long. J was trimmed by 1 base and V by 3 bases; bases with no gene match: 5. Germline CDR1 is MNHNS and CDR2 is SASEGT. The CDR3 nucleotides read TGTGCCAGCAGTGATCCAGGGGGAGGTAACTATGGCTACACCTTC. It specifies CASSDPGGGNYGYTF.

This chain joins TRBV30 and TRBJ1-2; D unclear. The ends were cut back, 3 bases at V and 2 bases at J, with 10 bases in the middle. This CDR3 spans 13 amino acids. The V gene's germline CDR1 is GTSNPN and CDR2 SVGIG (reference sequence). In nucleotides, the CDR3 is TGTGCCTGGAGAGACGTAGCCAACTATGGCTACACCTTC. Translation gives CAWRDVANYGYTF. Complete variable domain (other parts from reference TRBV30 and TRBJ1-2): SQTIHQWPATLVQPVGSPLSLECTVEGTSNPNLYWYRQAAGRGLQLLFYSVGIGQISSEVPQNLSASRPQDRQFILSSKKLLLSDSGFYLCAWRDVANYGYTFGSGTRLTVV.

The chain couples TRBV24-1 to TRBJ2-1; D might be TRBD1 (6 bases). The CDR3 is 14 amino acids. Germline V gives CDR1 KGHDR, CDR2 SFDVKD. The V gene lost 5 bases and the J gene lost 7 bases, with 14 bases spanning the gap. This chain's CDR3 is CATSVGARGNEQFF. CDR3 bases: TGTGCCACCAGTGTCGGGGCTAGGGGGAATGAGCAGTTCTTC.

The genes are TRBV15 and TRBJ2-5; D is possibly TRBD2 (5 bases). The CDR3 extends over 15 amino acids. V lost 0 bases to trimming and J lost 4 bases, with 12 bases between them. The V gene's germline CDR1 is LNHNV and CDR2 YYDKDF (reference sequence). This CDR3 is CATSRDMRETETQYF. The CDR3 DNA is TGTGCCACCAGCAGAGATATGAGGGAAACAGAGACCCAGTACTTC.

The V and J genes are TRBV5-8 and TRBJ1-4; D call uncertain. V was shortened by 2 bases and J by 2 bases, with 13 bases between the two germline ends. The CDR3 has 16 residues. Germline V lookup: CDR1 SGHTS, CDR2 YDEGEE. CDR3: CASSFRLPGTNEKLFF. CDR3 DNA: TGTGCCAGCAGCTTTCGGCTCCCGGGGACTAATGAAAAACTGTTTTTT.

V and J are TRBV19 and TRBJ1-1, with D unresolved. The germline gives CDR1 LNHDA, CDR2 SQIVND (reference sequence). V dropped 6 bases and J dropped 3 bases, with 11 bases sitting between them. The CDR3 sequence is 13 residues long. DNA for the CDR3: TGTGCCAGTAGCCCCGGGTCGTACACTGAAGCTTTCTTT. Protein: CASSPGSYTEAFF.

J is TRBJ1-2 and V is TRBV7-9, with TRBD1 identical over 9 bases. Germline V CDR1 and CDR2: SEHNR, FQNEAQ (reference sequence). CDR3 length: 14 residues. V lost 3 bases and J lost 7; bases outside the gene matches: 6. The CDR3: CASSFRDRVPGYTF. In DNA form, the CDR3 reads TGTGCCAGCAGCTTCCGGGACAGGGTTCCTGGCTACACCTTC.

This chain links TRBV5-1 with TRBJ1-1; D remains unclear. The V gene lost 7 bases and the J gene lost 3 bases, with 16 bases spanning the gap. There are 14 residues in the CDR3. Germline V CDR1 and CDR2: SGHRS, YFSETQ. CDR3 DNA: TGCGCCAGCTGTCTCCGGGGTATGGACACTGAAGCTTTCTTT. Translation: CASCLRGMDTEAFF. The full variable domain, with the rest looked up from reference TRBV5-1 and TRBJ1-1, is KAGVTQTPRYLIKTRGQQVTLSCSPISGHRSVSWYQQTPGQGLQFLFEYFSETQRNKGNFPGRFSGRQFSNSRSEMNVSTLELGDSALYLCASCLRGMDTEAFFGQGTRLTVV.

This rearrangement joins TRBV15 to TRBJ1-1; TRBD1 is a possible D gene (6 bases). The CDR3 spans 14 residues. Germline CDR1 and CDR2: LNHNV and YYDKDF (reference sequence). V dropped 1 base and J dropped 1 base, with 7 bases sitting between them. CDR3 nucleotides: TGTGCCACCAGCAGAGCAGGGGAGAACACTGAAGCTTTCTTT. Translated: CATSRAGENTEAFF. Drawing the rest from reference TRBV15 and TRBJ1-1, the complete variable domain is DAMVIQNPRYQVTQFGKPVTLSCSQTLNHNVMYWYQQKSSQAPKLLFHYYDKDFNNEADTPDNFQSRRPNTSFCFLDIRSPGLGDTAMYLCATSRAGENTEAFFGQGTRLTVV.

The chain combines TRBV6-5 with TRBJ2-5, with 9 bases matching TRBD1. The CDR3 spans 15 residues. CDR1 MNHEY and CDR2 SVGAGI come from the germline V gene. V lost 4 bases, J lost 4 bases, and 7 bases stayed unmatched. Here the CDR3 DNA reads TGTGCCAGCAGTTCGGACAGGGGTTATGCAGAGACCCAGTACTTC. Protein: CASSSDRGYAETQYF.

The CDR3 loop is CASSLGGGSNEKLFF. The DNA for the CDR3 is TGTGCCAGCAGCTTGGGGGGGGGTTCCAATGAAAAACTGTTTTTT. This chain joins TRBV5-4 and TRBJ1-4; the D gene is possibly TRBD1 (5 bases). The germline V gene has CDR1 SGHNT and CDR2 YYREEE (reference sequence). The V end lost 0 bases, the J end lost 5 bases, and 11 bases lay between the germline ends. The CDR3 runs to 15 residues.

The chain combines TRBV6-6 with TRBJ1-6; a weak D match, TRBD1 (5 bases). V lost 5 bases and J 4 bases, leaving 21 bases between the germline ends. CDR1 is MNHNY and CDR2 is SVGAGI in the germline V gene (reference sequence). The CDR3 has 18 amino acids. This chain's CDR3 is CASSPEIGGVGYNSPLHF. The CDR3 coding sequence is TGTGCCAGCAGTCCCGAAATTGGGGGGGTGGGTTATAATTCACCCCTCCACTTT.

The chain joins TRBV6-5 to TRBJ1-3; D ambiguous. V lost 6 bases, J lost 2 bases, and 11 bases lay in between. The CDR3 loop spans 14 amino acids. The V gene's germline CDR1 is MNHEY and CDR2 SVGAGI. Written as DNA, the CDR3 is TGTGCCAGCAGCGTCAGTATCGCTGGAAACACCATATATTTT. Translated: CASSVSIAGNTIYF.

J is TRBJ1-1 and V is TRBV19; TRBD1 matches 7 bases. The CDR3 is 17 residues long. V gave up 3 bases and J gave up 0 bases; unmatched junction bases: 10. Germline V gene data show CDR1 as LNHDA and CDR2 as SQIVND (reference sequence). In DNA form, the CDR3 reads TGTGCCAGTAGTATTGATCGACAGGGAGCCATGAACACTGAAGCTTTCTTT. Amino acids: CASSIDRQGAMNTEAFF.

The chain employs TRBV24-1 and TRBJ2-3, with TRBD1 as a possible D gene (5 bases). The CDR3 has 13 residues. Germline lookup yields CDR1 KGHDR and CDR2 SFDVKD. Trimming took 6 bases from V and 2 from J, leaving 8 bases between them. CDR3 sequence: CATSKGNTDTQYF. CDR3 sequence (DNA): TGTGCCACCAGTAAGGGGAACACAGATACGCAGTATTTT.

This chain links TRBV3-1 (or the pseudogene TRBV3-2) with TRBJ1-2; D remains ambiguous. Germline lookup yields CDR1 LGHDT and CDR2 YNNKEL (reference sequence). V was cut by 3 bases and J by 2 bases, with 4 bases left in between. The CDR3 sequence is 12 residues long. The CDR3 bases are TGTGCCAGCAGCCAGAGCAACTATGGCTACACCTTC. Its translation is CASSQSNYGYTF.

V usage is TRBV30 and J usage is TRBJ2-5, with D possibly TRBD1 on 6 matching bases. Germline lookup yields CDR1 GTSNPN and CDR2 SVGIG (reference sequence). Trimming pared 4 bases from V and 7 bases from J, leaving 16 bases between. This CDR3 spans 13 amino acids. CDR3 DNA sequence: TGTGCCTGGAATAAGGCAGTAGGGGGGACCCAGTACTTC. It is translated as CAWNKAVGGTQYF.

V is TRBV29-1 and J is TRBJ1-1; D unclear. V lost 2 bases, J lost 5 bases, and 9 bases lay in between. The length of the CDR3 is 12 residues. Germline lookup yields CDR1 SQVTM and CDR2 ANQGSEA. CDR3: CSVEWGGTEAFF. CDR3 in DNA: TGCAGCGTTGAATGGGGAGGGACTGAAGCTTTCTTT.

The CDR3 sequence is CATSDGGSSYNEQFF. The CDR3 DNA is TGTGCCACCTCCGACGGGGGTAGCTCCTACAATGAGCAGTTCTTC. The chain uses TRBV6-5 and TRBJ2-1, with a possible D match to TRBD2 (6 bases). Germline assignment: CDR1 MNHEY and CDR2 SVGAGI. V was trimmed by 10 bases and J by 0 bases, leaving 16 bases between them. The CDR3 is 15 amino acids.

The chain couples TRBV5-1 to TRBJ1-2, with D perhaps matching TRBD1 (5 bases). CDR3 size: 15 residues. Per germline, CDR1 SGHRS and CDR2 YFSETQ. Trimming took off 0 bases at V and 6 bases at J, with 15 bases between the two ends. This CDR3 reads CASSLGTQGVDGYTF. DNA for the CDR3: TGCGCCAGCAGCTTGGGGACACAAGGCGTGGATGGCTACACCTTC. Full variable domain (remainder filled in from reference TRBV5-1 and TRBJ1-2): KAGVTQTPRYLIKTRGQQVTLSCSPISGHRSVSWYQQTPGQGLQFLFEYFSETQRNKGNFPGRFSGRQFSNSRSEMNVSTLELGDSALYLCASSLGTQGVDGYTFGSGTRLTVV.

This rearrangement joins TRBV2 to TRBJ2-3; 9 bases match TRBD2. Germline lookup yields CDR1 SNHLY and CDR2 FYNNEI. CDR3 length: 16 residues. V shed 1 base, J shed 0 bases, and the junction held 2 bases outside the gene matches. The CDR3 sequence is CASSEVAGVSTDTQYF. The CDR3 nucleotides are TGTGCCAGCAGTGAAGTAGCGGGAGTGAGCACAGATACGCAGTATTTT.